Below are 20 T cell receptor beta chains sequenced from a single sample in a study of OX40 agonist ivuxolimab in advanced cancers. Repertoires were generated with immunoSEQ multiplex PCR, while TCRdb's copy carries only in-frame clones and drops some. This table holds fewer than 55,000 clones, over 80% found once. The material sequenced was CD4+ or CD8+ T cells sorted from blood, taken in a trial of the OX40 agonist ivuxolimab. These receptors were collected from an adult with an advanced solid tumor such as melanoma, head and neck, liver or kidney cancer.

This clone was picked up one time. The rearrangement joins TRBV9 to TRBJ1-2; 8 bases agree with TRBD1. Germline CDR1 and CDR2: SGDLS and YYNGEE. Germline trimming cut 0 bases from V and 9 bases from J; bases unmatched to any gene: 7. The CDR3 covers 14 residues. The CDR3 DNA reads as TGTGCCAGCAGCGTAGTAACAGGGGGGATGCGCTACACCTTC. Translated: CASSVVTGGMRYTF.

The chain is built from TRBV4-2 and TRBJ2-3, with D possibly being TRBD2 (6 bases). Germline V gives CDR1 LGHNA, CDR2 YNFKEQ. The CDR3 is 16 residues long. The V and J ends lost 0 bases and 0 bases respectively, with 10 bases between them. The CDR3: CASSQERDSSTDTQYF. CDR3 in DNA: TGTGCCAGCAGCCAAGAGCGGGATTCTAGCACAGATACGCAGTATTTT.

The V gene is TRBV5-1, the J gene TRBJ2-3, with 8 nucleotides matching TRBD2. Germline V gives CDR1 SGHRS, CDR2 YFSETQ. Trimming removed 4 bases from V and 5 bases from J; junction bases left unmatched: 6. The CDR3 is 14 residues long. Here the CDR3 reads CASSGAGAVDTQYF. The DNA of the CDR3 is TGCGCCAGCAGCGGAGCGGGGGCAGTAGATACGCAGTATTTT.

The chain joins TRBV5-1 to TRBJ2-2, with D perhaps matching TRBD2 (5 bases). The germline V gene encodes CDR1 SGHRS and CDR2 YFSETQ. CDR3 length equals 14 residues. The ends were cut back, 3 bases at V and 3 bases at J, with 9 bases in the middle. The CDR3 DNA reads TGCGCCAGCAGCTACCGGGGTGACACCGGGGAGCTGTTTTTT. This gives the protein CASSYRGDTGELFF.

This chain links TRBV27 with TRBJ1-6; TRBD1 is a possible D gene (6 bases). This CDR3 is 15 amino acids long. Deletions cut 8 bases from V and 3 bases from J, with 14 bases between. CDR1 and CDR2 (germline): MNHEY, SMNVEV (reference sequence). In DNA form, the CDR3 reads TGTGCCAGCCGTACAGGGTTGGACTATAATTCACCCCTCCACTTT. Translated, it gives CASRTGLDYNSPLHF.

The chain couples TRBV7-8 to TRBJ1-2, with 8 nucleotides matching TRBD1. Germline values: CDR1 SGHVS, CDR2 FQNEAQ. Losses at the gene ends were 4 bases for V and 5 bases for J; bases not matched to a gene: 12. CDR3 size: 16 residues. The CDR3 spells CASSSPGQAAPYGYTF. The CDR3 DNA reads TGTGCCAGCAGCTCACCGGGACAGGCTGCCCCATATGGCTACACCTTC.

J is TRBJ2-5 and V is TRBV28; 14 positions agree with TRBD2. The V segment lost 3 bases and the J segment 3 bases; nucleotides outside the gene matches: 6. The CDR3 has 17 residues. The germline V gene has CDR1 MDHEN and CDR2 SYDVKM. CDR3 in amino acids: CASSFFMGLAGEETQYF. CDR3 coding DNA: TGTGCCAGCAGTTTTTTTATGGGACTAGCGGGAGAAGAGACCCAGTACTTC. The full variable domain, rest sourced from reference TRBV28 and TRBJ2-5, is DVKVTQSSRYLVKRTGEKVFLECVQDMDHENMFWYRQDPGLGLRLIYFSYDVKMKEKGDIPEGYSVSREKKERFSLILESASTNQTSMYLCASSFFMGLAGEETQYFGPGTRLLVL.

The rearrangement uses TRBV6-6 and TRBJ2-3; no clear D gene. Per the germline V gene, CDR1 is MNHNY and CDR2 is SVGAGI (reference sequence). V was clipped by 6 bases and J by 6 bases, with 13 bases between them. CDR3 size: 13 residues. The DNA for the CDR3 is TGTGCCAGCAGCCCCTCGGCTTGGGATACGCAGTATTTT. Protein product: CASSPSAWDTQYF.

The table lists this clone with a few counts. This sequence joins TRBV5-6 and TRBJ1-1; 8 bases fit TRBD1. Germline V lookup: CDR1 SGHDT, CDR2 YYEEEE. CDR3 length equals 13 residues. The junction had 6 bases not matched to a gene; V was cut back by 4 bases and J by 7 bases. In DNA form, the CDR3 reads TGTGCCAGCAGCAGAACGACAGGGGATGAAGCTTTCTTT. Translation: CASSRTTGDEAFF.

The chain links TRBV7-2 to TRBJ1-1; weak D call: TRBD1 (5 bases). Germline CDR1 reads SGHTA; CDR2 reads FQGNSA. The CDR3 runs to 11 residues. The germline V and J ends were trimmed by 5 bases and 6 bases, with 7 bases remaining between them. The CDR3 coding sequence is TGTGCCAGCAGCGGGGGGGCTGAAGCTTTCTTT. Translated, it gives CASSGGAEAFF.

The rearrangement links TRBV28 to TRBJ2-7; D might be TRBD1 or TRBD2, each matching 5 bases. The length of the CDR3 is 13 residues. Trimming pared 8 bases from V and 7 bases from J, leaving 18 bases between. The germline V gene has CDR1 MDHEN and CDR2 SYDVKM. The CDR3 nucleotides read TGTGCCAGCCATCGGGACCCGGGGAGTGAGCAGTACTTC. This translates into CASHRDPGSEQYF.

The chain carries TRBV7-2 and TRBJ2-7, with TRBD1 matching 9 bases. After removal of 5 bases from V and 3 bases from J, the junction contained 5 bases not matched to a gene. Looked up from germline, CDR1 is SGHTA and CDR2 is FQGNSA. The CDR3 extends over 14 amino acids. In DNA form, the CDR3 reads TGTGCCAGCAGCATAAGGACAGGGGACTACGAGCAGTACGTC. Amino acid sequence: CASSIRTGDYEQYV.

The chain links TRBV7-2 to TRBJ2-3; the match to TRBD2 covers 8 bases. The germline V gene encodes CDR1 SGHTA and CDR2 FQGNSA. V lost 2 bases to trimming and J lost 0 bases; unmatched junction nucleotides: 4. There are 16 residues in the CDR3. For the CDR3, the DNA is TGTGCCAGCAGCTTACGCCGGGGGGGGAGCACAGATACGCAGTATTTT. Encoded protein: CASSLRRGGSTDTQYF.

The chain links TRBV11-2 to TRBJ1-3; D not resolved. CDR1 is SGHAT, CDR2 FQNNGV, per germline. The CDR3 is 15 amino acids. Trimming took off 1 base at V and 4 bases at J, with 11 bases between the two ends. CDR3 loop: CASSLVRVTGNTIYF. As DNA, the CDR3 is TGTGCCAGCAGCTTAGTGCGGGTCACAGGAAACACCATATATTTT.

This chain links TRBV5-1 with TRBJ1-1, with 8 bases that match TRBD1. CDR1 and CDR2 (germline): SGHRS, YFSETQ. Trimming removed 4 bases from V and 1 base from J; junction bases left unmatched: 0. This CDR3 region has 13 residues. CDR3 amino acids: CASSGQGNTEAFF. As DNA, the CDR3 is TGCGCCAGCAGCGGACAGGGGAACACTGAAGCTTTCTTT.

The sample holds one count of this clone. This sequence joins TRBV7-6 and TRBJ2-5; D not certain. V was cut by 5 bases and J by 0 bases, with 1 base left in between. CDR3 size: 11 residues. Germline-derived CDR1 and CDR2 are SGHVS and FNYEAQ. CDR3 sequence reads: CASSDQETQYF. CDR3 sequence (DNA): TGTGCCAGCAGCGACCAAGAGACCCAGTACTTC. Supplemented by reference TRBV7-6 and TRBJ2-5, the full variable domain reads GAGVSQSPRYKVTKRGQDVALRCDPISGHVSLYWYRQALGQGPEFLTYFNYEAQQDKSGLPNDRFSAERPEGSISTLTIQRTEQRDSAMYRCASSDQETQYFGPGTRLLVL.

This clone has only a few counts. This chain links TRBV2 with TRBJ1-2, with TRBD1 identical over 7 bases. Germline V gives CDR1 SNHLY, CDR2 FYNNEI. This CDR3 contains 16 residues. The ends lost 6 bases at V and 1 base at J; junction bases unmatched: 11. The CDR3 protein is CASRTAGQLFNYGYTF. The CDR3 DNA follows: TGTGCCAGCAGGACGGCGGGACAGCTTTTTAACTATGGCTACACCTTC.

For this clone: Distinct nucleotide sequences in the sample also encode this CDR3. The rearrangement links TRBV30 to TRBJ2-7; a possible D gene is TRBD2 (6 bases). The CDR3 has 12 amino acids. Looked up from germline, CDR1 is GTSNPN and CDR2 is SVGIG (reference sequence). V lost 2 bases to trimming and J lost 3 bases, with 8 bases between them. The CDR3 DNA reads TGTGCCTGGAGTCCGACTAGCTACGAGCAGTACTTC. This translates into CAWSPTSYEQYF.

This chain links TRBV2 with TRBJ1-1; the D gene is possibly TRBD1 (5 bases). Trimming cost V 3 bases and J 1 base, with 9 bases left between them. Germline V gene sequence: CDR1 SNHLY, CDR2 FYNNEI. The CDR3 covers 14 residues. The CDR3 protein is CASSDGGSNTEAFF. Written as DNA, the CDR3 is TGTGCCAGCAGTGATGGGGGGTCGAACACTGAAGCTTTCTTT.

CDR3 DNA sequence: TGTGCCAGCAGTGAAGCAGGGGGGGCGAACACTGAAGCTTTCTTT. Translation: CASSEAGGANTEAFF. J is TRBJ1-1 and V is TRBV6-1, with D possibly being TRBD1 (6 bases). From germline, CDR1 is MNHNS and CDR2 SASEGT. Trimming shortened V by 0 bases and J by 1 base, and 9 bases separated the two germline ends. The CDR3 contains 15 residues.